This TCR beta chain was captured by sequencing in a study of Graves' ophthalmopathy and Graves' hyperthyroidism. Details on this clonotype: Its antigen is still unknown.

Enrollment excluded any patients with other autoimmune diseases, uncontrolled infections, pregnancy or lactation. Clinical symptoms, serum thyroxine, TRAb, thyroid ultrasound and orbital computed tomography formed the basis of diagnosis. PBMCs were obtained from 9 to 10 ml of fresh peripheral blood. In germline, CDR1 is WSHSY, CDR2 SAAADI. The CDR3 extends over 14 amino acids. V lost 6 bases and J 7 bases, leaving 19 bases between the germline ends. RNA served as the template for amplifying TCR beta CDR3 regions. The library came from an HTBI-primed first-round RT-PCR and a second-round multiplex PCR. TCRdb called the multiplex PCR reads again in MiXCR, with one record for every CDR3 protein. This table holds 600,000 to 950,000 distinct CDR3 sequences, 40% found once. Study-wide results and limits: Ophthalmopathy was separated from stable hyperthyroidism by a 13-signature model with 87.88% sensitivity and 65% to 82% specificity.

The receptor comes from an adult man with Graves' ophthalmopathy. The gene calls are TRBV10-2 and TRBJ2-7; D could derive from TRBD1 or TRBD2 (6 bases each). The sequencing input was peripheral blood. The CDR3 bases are TGCGCCAGCAGCACCGCGGGACACCGCGGGGAGCAGTACTTC. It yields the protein CASSTAGHRGEQYF.